The present entry profiles one T cell receptor beta chain with its context. This clonotype was counted many times. This clone's antigen is unknown. The sample holds no much larger clone one base away, and base qualities are not on file. From the germline V gene, CDR1 is KGHDR and CDR2 is SFDVKD. Measured from the cysteine to the phenylalanine, the CDR3 is 18 residues long. The only DNA kept is the CDR3, 54 bases in frame from the first base. Trimming removed 5 bases from V and 4 bases from J; the gene matches leave 13 bases unexplained. The sample is drawn from a study of T cells after yellow fever vaccination (dated by TCRdb to about 2019). Study-level background: Libraries from fractions with low cell numbers were prepared with the SMART-Seq v4 Ultra Low Input RNA kit. To track T-cell clones before and after primary and booster YFV17D yellow fever vaccination, bulk TCR alpha and beta repertoires were sequenced longitudinally. Two healthy male donors, one aged 18 to 30 and one aged 30 to 39 years, made up the cohort. Blood samples were taken at several timepoints before and after primary and secondary immunization, and bulk PBMC replicates and cell subsets were isolated.

Explained via the paper, the treatment or condition label denotes: live attenuated yellow fever vaccine strain. PBMCs were isolated from peripheral blood using a standard Ficoll-Paque protocol. Dynabeads CD4 and CD8 positive selection kits were used to isolate the CD4 and CD8 T-cell fractions. RNA was extracted with TriZol from bulk PBMCs, CD4 and CD8 fractions, and dextramer-positive and dextramer-negative fractions. The paper's findings and limits, for the study overall: A small fraction of clonotypes appeared in both the CD4 and CD8 compartments, likely as a result of convergent recombination. Most clones expanded after primary vaccination (approximately 95% of CD4 and 88% of CD8) were re-detected after the booster, suggesting that broad memory maintenance occurred. Because only a couple of donors were included in the study, the extent to which the findings can be generalized is limited. Compared with the primary T-cell response, the secondary T-cell response was faster but weaker, reaching its peak on day 5 rather than on day 15. Computational filtering was required because FACS-sorted repertoires could contain abundant contaminating clonotypes from the bulk population.

TCR cDNA was made using 5'RACE template switching, a step that added a universal primer site and unique molecular identifiers. cDNA synthesis was primed from both the TCR alpha and TCR beta constant segments. Libraries were amplified in two PCR steps, with sample barcodes and sequencing adapters added in the second step. Sequencing of the libraries was done on either Illumina HiSeq 2500 (2x100 bp) or NovaSeq (2x150 bp). Per the authors' processing: Reads were demultiplexed and collapsed into UMI consensus sequences with MIGEC, and V(D)J alignment was performed with MiXCR. Vaccine-responding clonotypes were identified with edgeR using replicate PBMC samples, with FDR below 0.01 and a log2 fold change above 5 up to day 15 being required. Each bulk clonotype was labeled CD4 or CD8 based on which sequenced repertoire, CD4 or CD8, contained the clonotype at higher abundance. TCRdb handled the public reads itself, with Q25 trimming in fastp and clone calling in MiXCR, and kept productive beta chains. All rows with the same CDR3 protein become a single entry with the most common DNA and genes. These V and J calls rely on TCRdb rather than the paper's analysis. The sample records over 110,000 distinct CDR3 sequences, 7.7% of which are singletons. The ten largest clones add up to around 0.73% of the sample.

The receptor chain draws on TRBV24-1 and TRBJ2-2, with 9 bases matching TRBD2. The sample in question was CD4+ T cells sorted from PBMCs, obtained 5 days after the yellow fever booster vaccination. The sequence came from a man aged 25 to 40 who received the YFV17D yellow fever vaccine. The nucleotide sequence is given as TGTGCCACCAGTGCCCCGCCCCAAGCGGGGGGCCGCACCGGGGAGCTGTTTTTT. Its protein is CATSAPPQAGGRTGELFF.